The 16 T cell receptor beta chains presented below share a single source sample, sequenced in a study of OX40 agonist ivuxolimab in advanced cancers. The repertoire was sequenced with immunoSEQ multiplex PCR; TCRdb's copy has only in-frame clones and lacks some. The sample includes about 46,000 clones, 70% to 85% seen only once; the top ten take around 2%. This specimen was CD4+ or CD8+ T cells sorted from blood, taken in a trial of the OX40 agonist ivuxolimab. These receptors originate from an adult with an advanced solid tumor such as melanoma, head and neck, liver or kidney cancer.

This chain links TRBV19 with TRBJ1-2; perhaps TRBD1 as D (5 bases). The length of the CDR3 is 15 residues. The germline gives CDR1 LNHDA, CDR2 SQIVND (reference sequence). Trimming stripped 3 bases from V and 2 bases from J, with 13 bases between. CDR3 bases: TGTGCCAGTAGTATGTTGGGGACTACCAACTATGGCTACACCTTC. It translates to CASSMLGTTNYGYTF.

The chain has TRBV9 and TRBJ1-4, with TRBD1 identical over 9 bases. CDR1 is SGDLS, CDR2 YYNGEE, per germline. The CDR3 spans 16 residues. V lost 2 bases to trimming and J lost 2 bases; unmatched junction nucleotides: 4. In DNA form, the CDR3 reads TGTGCCAGCAGCGTTGGGACAGGGAGGACTAATGAAAAACTGTTTTTT. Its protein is CASSVGTGRTNEKLFF.

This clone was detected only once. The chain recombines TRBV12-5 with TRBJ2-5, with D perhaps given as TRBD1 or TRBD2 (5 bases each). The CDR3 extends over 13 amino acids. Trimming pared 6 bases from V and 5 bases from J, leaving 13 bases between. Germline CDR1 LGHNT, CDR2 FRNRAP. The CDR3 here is CASGTGAFETQYF. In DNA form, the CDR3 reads TGTGCTAGTGGAACCGGGGCATTTGAGACCCAGTACTTC.

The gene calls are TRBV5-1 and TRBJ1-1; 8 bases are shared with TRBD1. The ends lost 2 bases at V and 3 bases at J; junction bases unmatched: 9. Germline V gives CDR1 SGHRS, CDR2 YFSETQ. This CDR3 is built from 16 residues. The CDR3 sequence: CASSFNLRGPDTEAFF. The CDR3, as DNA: TGCGCCAGCAGCTTTAACCTCAGGGGGCCGGACACTGAAGCTTTCTTT.

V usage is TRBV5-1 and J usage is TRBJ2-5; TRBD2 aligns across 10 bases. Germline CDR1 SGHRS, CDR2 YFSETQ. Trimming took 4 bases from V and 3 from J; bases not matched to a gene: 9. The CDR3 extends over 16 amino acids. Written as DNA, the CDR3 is TGCGCCAGCAGCCCGGGCGCACTAGCGGGGAAAGAGACCCAGTACTTC. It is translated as CASSPGALAGKETQYF.

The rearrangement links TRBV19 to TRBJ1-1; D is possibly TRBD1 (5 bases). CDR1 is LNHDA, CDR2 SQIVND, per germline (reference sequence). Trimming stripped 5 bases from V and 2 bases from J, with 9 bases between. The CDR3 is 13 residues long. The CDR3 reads CASSEQGNTEAFF. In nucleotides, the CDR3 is TGTGCCAGTAGTGAGCAGGGTAACACTGAAGCTTTCTTT.

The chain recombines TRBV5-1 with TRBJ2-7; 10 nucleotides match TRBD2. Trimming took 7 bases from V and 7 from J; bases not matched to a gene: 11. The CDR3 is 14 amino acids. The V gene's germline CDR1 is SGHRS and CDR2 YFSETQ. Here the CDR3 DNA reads TGCGCCAGCCACCGGGAAGCGGGGGGGGGAGAGCAGTACTTC. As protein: CASHREAGGGEQYF.

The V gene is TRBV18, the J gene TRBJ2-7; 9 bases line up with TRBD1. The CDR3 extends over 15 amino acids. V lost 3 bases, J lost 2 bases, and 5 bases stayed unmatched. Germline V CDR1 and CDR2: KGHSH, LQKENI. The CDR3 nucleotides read TGTGCCAGCTCACCTCAGGGACAGGGCGCCTACGAGCAGTACTTC. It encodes CASSPQGQGAYEQYF. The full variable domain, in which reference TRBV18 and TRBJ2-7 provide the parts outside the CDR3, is NAGVMQNPRHLVRRRGQEARLRCSPMKGHSHVYWYRQLPEEGLKFMVYLQKENIIDESGMPKERFSAEFPKEGPSILRIQQVVRGDSAAYFCASSPQGQGAYEQYFGPGTRLTVT.

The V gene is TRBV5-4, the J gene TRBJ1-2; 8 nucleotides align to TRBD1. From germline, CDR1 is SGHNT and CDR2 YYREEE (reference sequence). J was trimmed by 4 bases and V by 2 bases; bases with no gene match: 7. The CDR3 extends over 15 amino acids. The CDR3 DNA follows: TGTGCCAGCAGCTTTCAGGGGGCGCAGGGCTATGGCTACACCTTC. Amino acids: CASSFQGAQGYGYTF. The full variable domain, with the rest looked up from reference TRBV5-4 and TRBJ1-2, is ETGVTQSPTHLIKTRGQQVTLRCSSQSGHNTVSWYQQALGQGPQFIFQYYREEENGRGNFPPRFSGLQFPNYSSELNVNALELDDSALYLCASSFQGAQGYGYTFGSGTRLTVV.

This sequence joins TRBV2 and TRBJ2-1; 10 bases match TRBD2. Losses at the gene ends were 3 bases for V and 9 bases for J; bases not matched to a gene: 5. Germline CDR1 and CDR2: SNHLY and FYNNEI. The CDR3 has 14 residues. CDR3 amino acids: CASSESGGASEQFF. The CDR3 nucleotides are TGTGCCAGCAGTGAGAGCGGGGGGGCCAGTGAGCAGTTCTTC.

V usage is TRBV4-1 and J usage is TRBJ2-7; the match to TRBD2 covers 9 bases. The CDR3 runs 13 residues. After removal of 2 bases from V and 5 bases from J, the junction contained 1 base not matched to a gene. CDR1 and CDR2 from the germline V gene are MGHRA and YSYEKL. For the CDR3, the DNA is TGCGCCAGCAGCCAAAGACTAGCGGACGAGCAGTACTTC. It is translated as CASSQRLADEQYF.

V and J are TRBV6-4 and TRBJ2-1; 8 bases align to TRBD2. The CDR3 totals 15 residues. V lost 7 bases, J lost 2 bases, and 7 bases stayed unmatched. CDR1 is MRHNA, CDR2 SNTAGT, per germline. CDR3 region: CASMKRGRAYNEQFF. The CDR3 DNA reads TGTGCCAGCATGAAGCGGGGGCGAGCCTACAATGAGCAGTTCTTC.

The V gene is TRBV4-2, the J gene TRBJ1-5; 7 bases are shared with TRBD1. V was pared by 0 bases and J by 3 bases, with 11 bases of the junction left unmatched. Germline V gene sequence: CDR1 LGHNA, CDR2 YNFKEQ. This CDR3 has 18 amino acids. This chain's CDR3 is CASSQDHQGGPYNQPQHF. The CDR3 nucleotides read TGTGCCAGCAGCCAAGATCATCAGGGGGGACCGTACAATCAGCCCCAGCATTTT.

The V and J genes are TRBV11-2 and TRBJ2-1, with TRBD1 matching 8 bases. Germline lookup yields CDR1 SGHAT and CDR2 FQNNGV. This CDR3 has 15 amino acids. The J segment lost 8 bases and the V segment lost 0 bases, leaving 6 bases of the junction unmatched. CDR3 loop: CASSLDPQGGYEQFF. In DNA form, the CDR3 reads TGTGCCAGCAGCTTAGACCCACAGGGGGGATATGAGCAGTTCTTC.

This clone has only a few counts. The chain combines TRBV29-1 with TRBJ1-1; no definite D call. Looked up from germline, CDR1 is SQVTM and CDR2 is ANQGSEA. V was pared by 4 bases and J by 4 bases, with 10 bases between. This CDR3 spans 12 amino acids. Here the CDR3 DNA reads TGCAGCGTTGCGGGGTTGGGCACTGAAGCTTTCTTT. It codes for CSVAGLGTEAFF.

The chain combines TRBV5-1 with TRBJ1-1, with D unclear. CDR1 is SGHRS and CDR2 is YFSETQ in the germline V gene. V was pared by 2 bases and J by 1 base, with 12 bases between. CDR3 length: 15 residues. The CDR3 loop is CASSLLQLPNTEAFF. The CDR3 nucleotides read TGCGCCAGCAGCTTATTACAGCTACCGAACACTGAAGCTTTCTTT.